This T cell receptor (beta chain) was obtained from a study of blood T cell repertoires in COVID-19. As for the study in general: The United States, Italy and Spain were the sources of the acute and convalescent COVID-19 samples. PBMCs, B-cell-depleted T cells, or T cells were the source of the cDNA or gDNA that made up the material.

Under the authors' procedure: Amplification of reference gene primers provided the estimated nucleated cell counts. Only in-frame clones appear in the TCRdb table, and some are missing; sequencing was by immunoSEQ multiplex PCR. V, J and clone size are those of that table, while D and trimming were read from the DNA. The sample has roughly 380,000 clones; over 65% are singletons. Germline V gives CDR1 GTSNPN, CDR2 SVGIG (reference sequence). J was trimmed by 6 bases and V by 3 bases; bases with no gene match: 6. This CDR3 has 13 residues. This clonotype was obtained from a human donor with acute or convalescent COVID-19. The donor label of this sample is uncertain. The sequenced sample was peripheral blood. V and J are TRBV30 and TRBJ1-2; 8 positions agree with TRBD1. CDR3 DNA: TGTGCCTGGAGGCGGGACAGGCCCCATGGCTACACCTTC. This encodes CAWRRDRPHGYTF.